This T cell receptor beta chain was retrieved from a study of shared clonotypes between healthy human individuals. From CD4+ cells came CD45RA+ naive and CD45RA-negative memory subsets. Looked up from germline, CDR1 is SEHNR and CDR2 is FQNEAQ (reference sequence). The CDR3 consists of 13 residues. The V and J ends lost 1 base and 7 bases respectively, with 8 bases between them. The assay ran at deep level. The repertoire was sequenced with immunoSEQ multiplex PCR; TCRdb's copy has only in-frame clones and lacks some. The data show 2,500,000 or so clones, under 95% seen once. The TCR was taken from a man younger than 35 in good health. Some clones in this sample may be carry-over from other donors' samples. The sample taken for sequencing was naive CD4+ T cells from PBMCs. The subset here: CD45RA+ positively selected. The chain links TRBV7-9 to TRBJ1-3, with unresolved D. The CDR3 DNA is TGTGCCAGCAGCTTAGAAGGGCCGAACACCATATATTTT. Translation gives CASSLEGPNTIYF.